This is a list of T cell receptor beta chains from one sample in a study of blood T cell repertoires in COVID-19. The table came from immunoSEQ multiplex PCR; TCRdb's copy has only in-frame clones and leaves some out. Counted here are 200,000 to 250,000 clones, more than 75% occurring once; the ten biggest clones make up approximately 13%. The sample comprised peripheral blood. All receptors come from a man older than 75 with acute or convalescent COVID-19. Each CDR3 is given with its conserved first and last residue. The order of the fields is D gene, V gene, clone size, J gene, CDR3 DNA, CDR3 protein. D genes are given only for firm matches. Clone sizes are given selectively: once, few, many, or a class where the clone is expanded.

D gene: TRBD1
V gene: TRBV6-5
clone size: NA
J gene: TRBJ1-2
CDR3 DNA: TGTGCCAGCGGGACAGGGGGCTATGGCTACACCTTC
CDR3 protein: CASGTGGYGYTF

D gene: TRBD2
V gene: TRBV11-1
clone size: NA
J gene: TRBJ2-1
CDR3 DNA: TGTGCCAGCAGCTTAGCCTCTAGCGGGGGGCCGCTTTACAATGAGCAGTTCTTC
CDR3 protein: CASSLASSGGPLYNEQFF

D gene: NA
V gene: TRBV5-3
clone size: NA
J gene: TRBJ2-3
CDR3 DNA: TGTGCCAGAACCGTGGAACGACAGGAAGGGGTCACAGATACGCAGTATTTT
CDR3 protein: CARTVERQEGVTDTQYF

D gene: NA
V gene: TRBV28
clone size: NA
J gene: TRBJ2-5
CDR3 DNA: TGTGCCAGCAGTTCTCATAGCGGATTAAACCAAGAGACCCAGTACTTC
CDR3 protein: CASSSHSGLNQETQYF

D gene: TRBD1
V gene: TRBV19
clone size: NA
J gene: TRBJ1-5
CDR3 DNA: TGTGCCAGTAGTATAACCCAGGGGGCGAATCAGCCCCAGCATTTT
CDR3 protein: CASSITQGANQPQHF

D gene: TRBD1
V gene: TRBV3-1/TRBV3-2
clone size: NA
J gene: TRBJ2-2
CDR3 DNA: TGTGCCAGCAGCCAATTGCTGACAGGGCCGAGGACCGGGGAGCTGTTTTTT
CDR3 protein: CASSQLLTGPRTGELFF

D gene: TRBD1
V gene: TRBV7-9
clone size: NA
J gene: TRBJ2-1
CDR3 DNA: TGTGCCAGCAGCTTTAACAGGGGGCACGATGAGCAGTTCTTC
CDR3 protein: CASSFNRGHDEQFF

D gene: NA
V gene: TRBV19
clone size: NA
J gene: TRBJ1-1
CDR3 DNA: TGTGCCAGTAGTACCCGCACCAGTGGAAGGGGCACTGAAGCTTTCTTT
CDR3 protein: CASSTRTSGRGTEAFF

D gene: TRBD1
V gene: TRBV18
clone size: NA
J gene: TRBJ1-5
CDR3 DNA: TGTGCCAGCTCACCGCCGGGACAGGGAGAAAATCAGCCCCAGCATTTT
CDR3 protein: CASSPPGQGENQPQHF

D gene: NA
V gene: TRBV4-2
clone size: once
J gene: TRBJ2-5
CDR3 DNA: TGTGCCAGCAGCCAAGTGGTGGGAGGAGAAGAGACCCAGTACTTC
CDR3 protein: CASSQVVGGEETQYF

D gene: NA
V gene: TRBV6-2/TRBV6-3
clone size: NA
J gene: TRBJ1-5
CDR3 DNA: TGTGCCAGCAGTGGGCGGGAATATAGCAATCAGCCCCAGCATTTT
CDR3 protein: CASSGREYSNQPQHF

D gene: TRBD2
V gene: TRBV11-3
clone size: NA
J gene: TRBJ2-1
CDR3 DNA: TGTGCCAGCAGCGCTAGCGGGAGTTTCAATGAGCAGTTCTTC
CDR3 protein: CASSASGSFNEQFF

D gene: TRBD1
V gene: TRBV19
clone size: NA
J gene: TRBJ2-1
CDR3 DNA: TGTGCCAGTATCCTCGGGCAGGGGGCCGGGGAGCAGTTCTTC
CDR3 protein: CASILGQGAGEQFF

D gene: NA
V gene: TRBV5-1
clone size: NA
J gene: TRBJ1-4
CDR3 DNA: TGCGCCAGCAGCTTATCAGGCCGGAATGAAAAACTGTTTTTT
CDR3 protein: CASSLSGRNEKLFF

D gene: NA
V gene: TRBV2
clone size: once
J gene: TRBJ2-6
CDR3 DNA: TGTGCCAGCAGAGAATGGGGCAGGAGTAACTCTGGGGCCAACGTCCTGACTTTC
CDR3 protein: CASREWGRSNSGANVLTF

D gene: TRBD1
V gene: TRBV6-1
clone size: NA
J gene: TRBJ2-1
CDR3 DNA: TGTGCCAGCAGTGGGAGACAGGGGGTCACGATGAAAAACAATGAGCAGTTCTTC
CDR3 protein: CASSGRQGVTMKNNEQFF

D gene: NA
V gene: TRBV28
clone size: NA
J gene: TRBJ1-2
CDR3 DNA: TGTGCCAGCACCCAAACAGGCTATGGCTACACCTTC
CDR3 protein: CASTQTGYGYTF

D gene: TRBD2
V gene: TRBV7-2
clone size: NA
J gene: TRBJ2-5
CDR3 DNA: TGTGCCAGCACGCGGCGGGCGGCAGCGGGGGCAGAAGAGACCCAGTACTTC
CDR3 protein: CASTRRAAAGAEETQYF

D gene: TRBD1
V gene: TRBV11-3
clone size: few
J gene: TRBJ2-5
CDR3 DNA: TGTGCCAGCAGCTTAGTCACAGGGGGCTACGAGACCCAGTACTTC
CDR3 protein: CASSLVTGGYETQYF

D gene: TRBD1
V gene: TRBV7-8
clone size: NA
J gene: TRBJ2-5
CDR3 DNA: TGTGCCAGCAGCCAACAGGGGTTGGAGACCCAGTACTTC
CDR3 protein: CASSQQGLETQYF

D gene: NA
V gene: TRBV29-1
clone size: few
J gene: TRBJ1-5
CDR3 DNA: TGCAGCGTTATAAGCGGGGGGCGTCTAGGCAATCAGCCCCAGCATTTT
CDR3 protein: CSVISGGRLGNQPQHF

D gene: NA
V gene: TRBV2
clone size: once
J gene: TRBJ1-2
CDR3 DNA: TGTGCCAGCAGTGCAGGGAACTATGGCTACACCTTC
CDR3 protein: CASSAGNYGYTF